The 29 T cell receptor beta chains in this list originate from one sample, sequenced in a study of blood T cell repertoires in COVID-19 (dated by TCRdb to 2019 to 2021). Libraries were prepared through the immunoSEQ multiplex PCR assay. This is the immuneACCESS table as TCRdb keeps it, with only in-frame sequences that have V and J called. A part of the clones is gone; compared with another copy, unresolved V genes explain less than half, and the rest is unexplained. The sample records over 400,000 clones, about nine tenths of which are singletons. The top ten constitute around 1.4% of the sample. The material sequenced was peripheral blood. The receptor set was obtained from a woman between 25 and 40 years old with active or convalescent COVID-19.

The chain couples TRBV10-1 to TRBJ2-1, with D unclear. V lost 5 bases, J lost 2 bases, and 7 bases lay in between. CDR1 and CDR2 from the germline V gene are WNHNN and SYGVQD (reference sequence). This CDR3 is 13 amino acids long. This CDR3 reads CASSTVPYNEQFF. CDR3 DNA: TGCGCCAGCAGTACAGTACCCTACAATGAGCAGTTCTTC.

The CDR3 reads CASTGQGNYEQYF. CDR3 bases: TGTGCCAGCACCGGACAGGGGAACTACGAGCAGTACTTC. The chain combines TRBV6-5 with TRBJ2-7, with 9 positions matching TRBD1. The J segment lost 3 bases and the V segment lost 7 bases, leaving 4 bases of the junction unmatched. Germline loops: CDR1 MNHEY, CDR2 SVGAGI. The CDR3 is made up of 13 amino acids.

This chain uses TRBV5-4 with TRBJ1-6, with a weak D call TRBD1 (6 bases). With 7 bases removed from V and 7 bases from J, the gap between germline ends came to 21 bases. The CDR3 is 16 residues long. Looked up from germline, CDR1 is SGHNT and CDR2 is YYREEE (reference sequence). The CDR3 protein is CASHDILRGRNSPLHF. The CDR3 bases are TGTGCCAGCCACGACATTCTCAGGGGCAGGAATTCACCCCTCCACTTT.

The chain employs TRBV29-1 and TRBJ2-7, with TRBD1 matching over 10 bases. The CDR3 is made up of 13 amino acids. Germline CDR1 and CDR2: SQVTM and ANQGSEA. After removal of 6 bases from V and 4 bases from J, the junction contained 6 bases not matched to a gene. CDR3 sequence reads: CSVTTGGRYEQYF. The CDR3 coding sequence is TGCAGCGTAACGACAGGGGGCCGTTACGAGCAGTACTTC.

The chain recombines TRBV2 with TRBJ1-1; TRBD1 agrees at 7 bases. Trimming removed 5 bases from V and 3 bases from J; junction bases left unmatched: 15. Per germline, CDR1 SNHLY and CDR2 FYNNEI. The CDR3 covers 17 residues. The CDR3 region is CASSRSQGGFIDTEAFF. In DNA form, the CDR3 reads TGTGCCAGCAGTCGCTCGCAGGGGGGTTTTATCGACACTGAAGCTTTCTTT.

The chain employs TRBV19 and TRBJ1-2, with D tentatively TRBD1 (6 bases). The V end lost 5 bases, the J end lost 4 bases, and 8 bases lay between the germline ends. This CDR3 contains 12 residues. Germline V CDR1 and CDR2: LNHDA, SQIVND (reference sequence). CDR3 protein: CASSQQGYGYTF. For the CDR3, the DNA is TGTGCCAGTAGTCAACAGGGCTATGGCTACACCTTC.

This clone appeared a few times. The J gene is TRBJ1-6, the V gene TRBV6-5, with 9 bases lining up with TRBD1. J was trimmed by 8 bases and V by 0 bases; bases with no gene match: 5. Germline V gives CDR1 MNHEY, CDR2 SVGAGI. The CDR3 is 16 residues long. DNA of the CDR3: TGTGCCAGCAGTTACTCGAAAGACAGGGGGGATTCACCCCTCCACTTT. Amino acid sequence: CASSYSKDRGDSPLHF.

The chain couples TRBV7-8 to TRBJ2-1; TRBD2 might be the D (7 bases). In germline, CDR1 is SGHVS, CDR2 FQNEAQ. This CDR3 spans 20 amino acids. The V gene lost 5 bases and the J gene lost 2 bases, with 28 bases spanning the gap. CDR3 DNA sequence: TGTGCCAGCAGCCCATGGGCGCAACGGGGGGCCCAGTCGACCTACAATGAGCAGTTCTTC. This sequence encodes CASSPWAQRGAQSTYNEQFF.

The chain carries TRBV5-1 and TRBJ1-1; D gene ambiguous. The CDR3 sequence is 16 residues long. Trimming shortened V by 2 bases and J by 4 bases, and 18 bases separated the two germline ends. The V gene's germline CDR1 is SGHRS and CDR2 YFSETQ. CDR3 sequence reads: CASSLEGLGLLTEAFF. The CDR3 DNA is TGCGCCAGCAGCTTAGAAGGTTTAGGACTGCTCACTGAAGCTTTCTTT.

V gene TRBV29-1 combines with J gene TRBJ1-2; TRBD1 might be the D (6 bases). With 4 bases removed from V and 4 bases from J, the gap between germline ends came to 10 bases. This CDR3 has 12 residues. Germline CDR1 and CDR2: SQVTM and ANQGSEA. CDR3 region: CSVATGSYGYTF. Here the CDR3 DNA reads TGCAGCGTTGCCACAGGGTCCTATGGCTACACCTTC.

CDR3 sequence: CASSPGTVSGNTIYF. The CDR3 DNA reads TGTGCCAGCTCACCAGGGACAGTCTCTGGAAACACCATATATTTT. V gene TRBV18 combines with J gene TRBJ1-3, with TRBD1 matching 7 bases. The length of the CDR3 is 15 residues. The J segment lost 0 bases and the V segment lost 2 bases, leaving 1 base of the junction unmatched. In germline, CDR1 is KGHSH, CDR2 LQKENI.

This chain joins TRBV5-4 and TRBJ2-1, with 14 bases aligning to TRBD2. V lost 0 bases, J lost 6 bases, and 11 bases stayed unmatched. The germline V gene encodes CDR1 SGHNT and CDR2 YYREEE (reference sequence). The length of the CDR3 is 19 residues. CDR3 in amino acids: CASSLEGLAGEFKSNEQFF. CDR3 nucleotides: TGTGCCAGCAGCTTGGAGGGACTAGCGGGAGAGTTTAAGTCCAATGAGCAGTTCTTC.

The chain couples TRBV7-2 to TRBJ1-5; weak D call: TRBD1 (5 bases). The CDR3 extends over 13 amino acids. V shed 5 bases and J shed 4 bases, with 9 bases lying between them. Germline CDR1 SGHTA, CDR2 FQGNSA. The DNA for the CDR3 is TGTGCCAGCAGCAAACAGGAGAATCAGCCCCAGCATTTT. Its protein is CASSKQENQPQHF.

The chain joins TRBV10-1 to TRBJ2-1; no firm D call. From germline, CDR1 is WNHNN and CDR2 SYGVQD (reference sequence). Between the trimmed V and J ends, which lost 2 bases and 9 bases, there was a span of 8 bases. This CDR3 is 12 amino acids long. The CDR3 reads CASSEPLGEQFF. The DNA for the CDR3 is TGCGCCAGCAGTGAGCCCCTCGGTGAGCAGTTCTTC.

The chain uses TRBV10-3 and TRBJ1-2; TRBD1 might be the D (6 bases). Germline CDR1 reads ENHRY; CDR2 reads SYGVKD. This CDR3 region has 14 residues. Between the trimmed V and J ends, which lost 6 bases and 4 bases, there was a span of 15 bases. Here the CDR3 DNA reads TGTGCCATCAGCGAAGGACAGCCTTTCTATGGCTACACCTTC. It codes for CAISEGQPFYGYTF.

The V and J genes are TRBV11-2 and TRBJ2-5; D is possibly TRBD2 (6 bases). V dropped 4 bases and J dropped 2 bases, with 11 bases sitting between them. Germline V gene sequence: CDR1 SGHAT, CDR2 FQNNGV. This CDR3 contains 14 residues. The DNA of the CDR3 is TGTGCCAGCAGCTACGCGGGATCTCAAGAGACCCAGTACTTC. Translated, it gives CASSYAGSQETQYF. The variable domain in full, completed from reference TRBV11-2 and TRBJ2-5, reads EAGVAQSPRYKIIEKRQSVAFWCNPISGHATLYWYQQILGQGPKLLIQFQNNGVVDDSQLPKDRFSAERLKGVDSTLKIQPAKLEDSAVYLCASSYAGSQETQYFGPGTRLLVL.

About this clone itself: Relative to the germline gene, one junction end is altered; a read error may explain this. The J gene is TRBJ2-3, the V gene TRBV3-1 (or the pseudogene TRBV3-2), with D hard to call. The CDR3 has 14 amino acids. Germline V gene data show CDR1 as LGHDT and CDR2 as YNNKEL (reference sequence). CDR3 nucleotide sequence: TGTGCCAGCAGCCAAGGTATTAGCAGAGATACGCAGTATTTT. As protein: CASSQGISRDTQYF.

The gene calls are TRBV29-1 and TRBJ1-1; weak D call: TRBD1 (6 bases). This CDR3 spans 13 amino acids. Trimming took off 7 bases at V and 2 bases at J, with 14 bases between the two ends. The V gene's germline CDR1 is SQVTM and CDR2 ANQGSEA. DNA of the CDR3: TGCAGCGGGGCAGGGGTGTTAAACACTGAAGCTTTCTTT. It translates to CSGAGVLNTEAFF. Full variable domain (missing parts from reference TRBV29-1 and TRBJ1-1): SAVISQKPSRDICQRGTSLTIQCQVDSQVTMMFWYRQQPGQSLTLIATANQGSEATYESGFVIDKFPISRPNLTFSTLTVSNMSPEDSSIYLCSGAGVLNTEAFFGQGTRLTVV.

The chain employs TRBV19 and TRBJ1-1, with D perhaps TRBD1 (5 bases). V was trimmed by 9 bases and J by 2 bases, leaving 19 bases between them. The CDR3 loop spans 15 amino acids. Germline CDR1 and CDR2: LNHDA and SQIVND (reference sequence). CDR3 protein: CASHGPRQPNTEAFF. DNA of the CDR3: TGTGCCAGCCACGGACCCCGACAGCCCAACACTGAAGCTTTCTTT.

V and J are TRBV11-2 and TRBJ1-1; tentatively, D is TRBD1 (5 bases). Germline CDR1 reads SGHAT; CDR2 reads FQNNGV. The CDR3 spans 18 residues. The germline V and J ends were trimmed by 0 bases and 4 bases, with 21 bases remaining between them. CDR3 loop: CASSLDSWQGLSFTEAFF. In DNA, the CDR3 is TGTGCCAGCAGCTTAGATAGTTGGCAGGGTCTGTCATTCACTGAAGCTTTCTTT.

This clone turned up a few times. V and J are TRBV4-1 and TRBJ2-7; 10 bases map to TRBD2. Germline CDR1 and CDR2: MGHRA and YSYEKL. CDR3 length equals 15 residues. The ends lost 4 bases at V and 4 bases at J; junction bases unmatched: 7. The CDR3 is CASSPTASGSYEQYF. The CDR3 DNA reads TGCGCCAGCAGCCCCACAGCTAGCGGGAGTTACGAGCAGTACTTC.

The CDR3 region is CASSKAGGLQETQYF. Written as DNA, the CDR3 is TGTGCCAGCAGCAAGGCGGGAGGTTTACAAGAGACCCAGTACTTC. The genes are TRBV5-4 and TRBJ2-5; 8 nucleotides agree with TRBD2. Germline values: CDR1 SGHNT, CDR2 YYREEE (reference sequence). V shed 4 bases, J shed 2 bases, and the junction held 7 bases outside the gene matches. This CDR3 has 15 residues.

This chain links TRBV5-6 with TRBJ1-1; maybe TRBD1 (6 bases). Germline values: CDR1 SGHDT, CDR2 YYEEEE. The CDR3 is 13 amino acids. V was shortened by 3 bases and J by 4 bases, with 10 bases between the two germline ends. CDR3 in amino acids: CASSYTGITEAFF. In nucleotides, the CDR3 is TGTGCCAGCAGCTACACAGGGATCACTGAAGCTTTCTTT.

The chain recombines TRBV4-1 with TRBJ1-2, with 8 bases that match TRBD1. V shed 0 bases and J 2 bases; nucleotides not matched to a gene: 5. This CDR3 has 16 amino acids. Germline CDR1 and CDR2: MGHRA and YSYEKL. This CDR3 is CASSQDRTGRNYGYTF. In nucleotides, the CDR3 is TGCGCCAGCAGCCAAGATAGGACAGGGAGAAACTATGGCTACACCTTC.

The CDR3 DNA reads TGCAGCGTTGGGGGACTAGCGGGGACGGAGACCCAGTACTTC. It yields the protein CSVGGLAGTETQYF. The chain joins TRBV29-1 to TRBJ2-5; 13 bases match TRBD2. Germline CDR1 and CDR2: SQVTM and ANQGSEA. V lost 4 bases to trimming and J lost 5 bases; unmatched junction nucleotides: 4. CDR3 length: 14 amino acids.

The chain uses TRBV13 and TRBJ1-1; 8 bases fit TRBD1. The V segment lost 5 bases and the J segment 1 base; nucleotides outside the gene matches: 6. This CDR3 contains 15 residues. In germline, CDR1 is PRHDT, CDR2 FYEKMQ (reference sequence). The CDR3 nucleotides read TGTGCCAGCAGCCCAGCAGGGGGCAGGAACACTGAAGCTTTCTTT. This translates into CASSPAGGRNTEAFF.

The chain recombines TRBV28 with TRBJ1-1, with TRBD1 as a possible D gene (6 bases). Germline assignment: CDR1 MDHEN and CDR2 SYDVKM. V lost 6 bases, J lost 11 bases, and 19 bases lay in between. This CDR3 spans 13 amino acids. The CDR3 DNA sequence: TGTGCCAGCAGCCGACGGGTTGAGGGGGTCGCTTTCTTT. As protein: CASSRRVEGVAFF. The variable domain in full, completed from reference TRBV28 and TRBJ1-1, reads DVKVTQSSRYLVKRTGEKVFLECVQDMDHENMFWYRQDPGLGLRLIYFSYDVKMKEKGDIPEGYSVSREKKERFSLILESASTNQTSMYLCASSRRVEGVAFFGQGTRLTVV.

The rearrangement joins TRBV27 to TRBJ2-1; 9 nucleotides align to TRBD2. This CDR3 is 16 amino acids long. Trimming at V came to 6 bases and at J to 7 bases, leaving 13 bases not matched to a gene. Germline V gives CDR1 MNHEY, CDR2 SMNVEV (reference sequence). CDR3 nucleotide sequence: TGTGCCAGCAGGCCCACCATAGCGGGAGCTCAGAATGAGCAGTTCTTC. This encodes CASRPTIAGAQNEQFF.

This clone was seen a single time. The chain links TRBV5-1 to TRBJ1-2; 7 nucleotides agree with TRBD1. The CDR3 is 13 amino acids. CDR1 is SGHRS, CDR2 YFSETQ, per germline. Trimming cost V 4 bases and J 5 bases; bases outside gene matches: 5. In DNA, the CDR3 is TGCGCCAGCAGCGTAACAGGGGATTATGGCTACACCTTC. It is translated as CASSVTGDYGYTF.